One TCR beta chain is described in this entry. TCRdb's copy holds only in-frame clones and misses some; the assay was immunoSEQ multiplex PCR. The table includes roughly 97,000 clones, 95% to 96% detected once. This sample is part of a study of technical replicates of blood from a few donors. There are 13 residues in the CDR3. Germline-derived CDR1 and CDR2 are MNHEY and SVGAGI. Trimming took 2 bases from V and 3 from J, leaving 4 bases between them. The TCR comes from a human donor in good health. Sequencing was carried out using T cells isolated from PBMCs. This chain uses TRBV6-5 with TRBJ2-2; D gene uncertain. CDR3 nucleotide sequence: TGTGCCAGCAGTTACACAGACACCGGGGAGCTGTTTTTT. It codes for CASSYTDTGELFF.